This T cell receptor (beta chain) is drawn from a study of cytomegalovirus exposure and HLA in healthy donors. Germline V gives CDR1 MNHNS, CDR2 SASEGT. V gave up 0 bases and J gave up 5 bases, with 7 bases separating them. CDR3 length: 13 residues. Study observations and caveats: Prior analysis indicated that the majority of TCR beta V segments exhibited productivity approximately 90% or approximately 30% of the time.

Note on this clone: Its antigen is not identified.

Donors likely had unrecorded immune exposures despite being nominally healthy when sampled. This PCR relied on a set of 60 Vbeta primers and 13 Jbeta primers. TCRdb's table, derived via immunoSEQ multiplex PCR, lists solely in-frame clones and lacks some. This table has 95,000 to 150,000 clones, roughly 71% appearing once. The sample was PBMCs. This rearrangement joins TRBV6-1 to TRBJ1-1, with D unresolved. This clonotype was sampled from a woman aged 40 to 50 in good health and CMV-seropositive. The CDR3 sequence is CASSEARGTEAFF. The CDR3 region has the DNA TGTGCCAGCAGTGAAGCGCGAGGGACTGAAGCTTTCTTT.